This TCR beta chain was retrieved from a study of long-term antiretroviral therapy in people with HIV. Turning to the study itself: The 2015 recommendation for immediate ART came about a decade after the earliest samples.

An immunoSEQ assay, version v3.0, was performed at survey level. Measured with immunoSEQ multiplex PCR; TCRdb has only the in-frame clones, and not every one. The sample carries 22,000 or so clones, roughly 80% recorded once. This receptor was identified in a man aged 25 to 40 with HIV. The material sequenced was unsorted PBMCs, taken about 5.7 years after starting antiretroviral therapy.

CDR3 DNA sequence: TGTGCCAGCAGCCAAGAAGGGCGGGGCAAGGACGTGGAGACCCAGTACTTC. Its translation is CASSQEGRGKDVETQYF. The chain combines TRBV4-2 with TRBJ2-5; D possibly corresponds to TRBD2 (6 bases). V shed 0 bases and J shed 5 bases, with 19 bases lying between them. CDR1 is LGHNA and CDR2 is YNFKEQ in the germline V gene. There are 17 residues in the CDR3.